There are a few counts of the clone carrying this TCR beta chain. Its antigen is unidentified. The V gene's germline CDR1 is ENHRY and CDR2 SYGVKD. Trimming stripped 0 bases from V and 4 bases from J, with 5 bases between. This CDR3 has 13 amino acids. The source of the sample is a study of blood T cells in healthy people across ages. Findings and limits, study-wide: Using unsorted PBMCs precluded a conclusive naive versus antigen-experienced comparison.

Alongside a J-beta primer mix, a sample-barcoded 5' primer served in a second PCR lasting about 6 to 12 cycles. Each cDNA molecule received a tag from a template-switch adaptor that had 12 random nucleotides. TCRdb fed the 5' RACE reads into MiXCR, producing one record per CDR3 protein. Altogether 850,000 or so distinct CDR3 sequences are present, roughly 26% being singletons, with the ten largest covering roughly 17%. This TCR was sampled from an elderly woman in good health. The chain recombines TRBV10-3 with TRBJ2-3; D gene unclear. The sample comprised blood. Here the CDR3 DNA reads TGTGCCATCAGTGAGTCGGCTCCAGATACGCAGTATTTT. Its protein product is CAISESAPDTQYF.